This entry features one T cell receptor (beta chain) sequence. The germline V gene encodes CDR1 SGHNT and CDR2 YENEEA. CDR3 length: 17 residues. Trimming at V came to 5 bases and at J to 3 bases, leaving 9 bases not matched to a gene. RNA was extracted and reverse transcribed into cDNA as the sequencing template. This table comes from immunoSEQ multiplex PCR, and its TCRdb copy is limited to in-frame clones, with some not included. The repertoire includes 150,000 to 200,000 clones, approximately 56% of them detected once, and roughly 14% sits in the top ten. This record comes from a study of CD8+ T cells in alopecia areata. Whole-study context: Treatment of the treated patients consisted of oral tofacitinib, 5 to 10 mg twice daily.

The chain recombines TRBV11-3 with TRBJ2-2; the match to TRBD1 covers 10 bases. The input for sequencing was CD4+ T cells sorted from blood, taken at week 0. The sequence derives from a human donor with alopecia areata. CDR3 in amino acids: CASSQTTGGADTGELFF. The DNA for the CDR3 is TGTGCCAGCAGCCAAACGACAGGGGGCGCGGACACCGGGGAGCTGTTTTTT.